This T cell receptor beta chain was sequenced during a study of T cells in localized non-small cell lung cancer. This CDR3 region has 13 residues. V lost 2 bases, J lost 2 bases, and 10 bases lay in between. The V gene's germline CDR1 is GTSNPN and CDR2 SVGIG (reference sequence). Clones were sequenced by immunoSEQ multiplex PCR, and TCRdb holds only the in-frame ones, with some missing. The sample has 2,000 to 2,500 clones; roughly 40% are singletons. This chain joins TRBV30 and TRBJ2-7; tentative D call: TRBD1 (5 bases). The material was lung tumor tissue, obtained before any cancer treatment. The source of this sequence is a male donor at least 60 years old with stage II squamous cell lung carcinoma. The CDR3 loop is CAWSIGRAYEQYF. The CDR3 DNA follows: TGTGCCTGGAGTATTGGCAGGGCCTACGAGCAGTACTTC. Full variable domain (missing parts from reference TRBV30 and TRBJ2-7): SQTIHQWPATLVQPVGSPLSLECTVEGTSNPNLYWYRQAAGRGLQLLFYSVGIGQISSEVPQNLSASRPQDRQFILSSKKLLLSDSGFYLCAWSIGRAYEQYFGPGTRLTVT.